Below are 22 T cell receptor beta chains sequenced from a single sample in a study of early T cells in non-severe SARS-CoV-2 infection (dated by TCRdb to about 2021). Library generation was performed with 5' RACE. The instrument was a NextSeq 500. Starting from the raw public reads, TCRdb applied fastp trimming at Q25, assembled clones with MiXCR and retained in-frame beta chains. Identical CDR3 proteins give one entry, which carries the most common genes and DNA. For this sample there are about 48,000 distinct CDR3 sequences; 7% to 9% appear just once. The ten largest clonotypes hold 5% to 6.5% of the sample. The sequenced sample consisted of whole blood. These receptors originate from an adult who was a healthcare worker with PCR-confirmed SARS-CoV-2 infection or an uninfected control (not recorded which).

J is TRBJ2-5 and V is TRBV12-3 or TRBV12-4; 7 positions agree with TRBD2. The CDR3 consists of 13 residues. J gave up 2 bases and V 4 bases, and 1 base lay outside the gene matches. CDR3 loop: CASSYGRQETQYF. The CDR3, as DNA: TGTGCCAGCAGTTACGGGAGGCAAGAGACCCAGTACTTC.

A word on this clonotype: A read error is possible here, since a much larger clone lies one base away. Without the conserved terminal phenylalanine or tryptophan, this CDR3 likely stems from a read error. The rearrangement uses TRBV28 and TRBJ1-4; no definite D call. This CDR3 is 14 amino acids long. Trimming removed 5 bases at V and 1 base at J, with 8 bases between. The germline CDR1 and CDR2 sequences are MDHEN and SYDVKM. As DNA, the CDR3 is TGTGCCAGCAGTATCGGAGGAACTAATGAAAAACTGTTTTCT. Its translation is CASSIGGTNEKLFS.

This clonotype has at least ten counts. V usage is TRBV12-3 or TRBV12-4 and J usage is TRBJ1-5; D call uncertain. The V end lost 5 bases, the J end lost 5 bases, and 10 bases lay between the germline ends. The CDR3 totals 13 residues. Here the CDR3 reads CASSRSVDQPQHF. The CDR3 coding sequence is TGTGCCAGCAGTCGATCAGTGGATCAGCCCCAGCATTTT.

CDR3: CASSISDGIIGNQPQHF. CDR3 nucleotide sequence: TGTGCCAGTAGTATCTCTGACGGGATTATAGGCAATCAGCCCCAGCATTTT. The chain employs TRBV19 and TRBJ1-5; no definite D call. The CDR3 spans 17 residues. Germline assignment: CDR1 LNHDA and CDR2 SQIVND (reference sequence). With 3 bases removed from V and 2 bases from J, the gap between germline ends came to 17 bases.

This clonotype was found many times. The chain employs TRBV6-1 and TRBJ2-7; weak D call: TRBD2 (5 bases). Germline CDR1 is MNHNS and CDR2 is SASEGT. The CDR3 runs 11 residues. Between the trimmed V and J ends, which lost 7 bases and 9 bases, there was a span of 13 bases. This chain's CDR3 is CASKERERQYF. The CDR3 bases are TGTGCCAGCAAGGAACGGGAAAGGCAGTACTTC.

The V and J genes are TRBV30 and TRBJ2-7; tentatively, D is TRBD1 or TRBD2 (5 bases each). CDR1 and CDR2 from the germline V gene are GTSNPN and SVGIG (reference sequence). The ends were cut back, 4 bases at V and 2 bases at J, with 15 bases in the middle. The CDR3 is 14 amino acids. CDR3 in amino acids: CAWTGGIRAYEQYF. CDR3 coding DNA: TGTGCCTGGACTGGGGGAATTCGTGCCTACGAGCAGTACTTC.

This clonotype was counted at least ten times. This chain uses TRBV15 with TRBJ1-4; D gene unclear. This CDR3 is 16 amino acids long. The V end was cut by 0 bases, the J end by 4 bases, with 12 bases between. CDR1 LNHNV and CDR2 YYDKDF come from the germline V gene (reference sequence). DNA for the CDR3: TGTGCCACCAGCAGAGATCGCGGGAGGAATAATGAAAAACTGTTTTTT. It is translated as CATSRDRGRNNEKLFF. The full variable domain, in which reference TRBV15 and TRBJ1-4 provide the parts outside the CDR3, is DAMVIQNPRYQVTQFGKPVTLSCSQTLNHNVMYWYQQKSSQAPKLLFHYYDKDFNNEADTPDNFQSRRPNTSFCFLDIRSPGLGDTAMYLCATSRDRGRNNEKLFFGSGTQLSVL.

This clonotype was seen at least ten times. This rearrangement joins TRBV2 to TRBJ1-4, with 9 bases aligning to TRBD1. The V segment lost 4 bases and the J segment 6 bases; nucleotides outside the gene matches: 0. CDR3 size: 13 residues. Germline-derived CDR1 and CDR2 are SNHLY and FYNNEI. CDR3 sequence: CASSGQGDEKLFF. The CDR3 DNA reads TGTGCCAGCAGTGGACAGGGGGATGAAAAACTGTTTTTT.

This clonotype was counted between two and nine times. The V call is TRBV20-1, the J call TRBJ1-6, with no clear D. The ends were cut back, 5 bases at V and 7 bases at J, with 18 bases in the middle. CDR3 length equals 15 residues. Germline CDR1 reads DFQATT; CDR2 reads SNEGSKA (reference sequence). The DNA for the CDR3 is TGCAGTGCTCGAACGTTCGGGGAACTAAATTCACCCCTCCACTTT. Translating gives CSARTFGELNSPLHF.

The table lists this clonotype with many counts. The V call is TRBV4-3, the J call TRBJ1-4; 8 bases map to TRBD1. This CDR3 comprises 16 residues. J lost 2 bases, V lost 3 bases, and 5 bases had no gene match. Germline loops: CDR1 LGHNA, CDR2 YSLEER. CDR3 in DNA: TGCGCCAGCAGCCATGCAACAGGGGGGACTAATGAAAAACTGTTTTTT. Translated: CASSHATGGTNEKLFF.

This clonotype was detected many times. The chain links TRBV5-5 to TRBJ2-3; D possibly matches TRBD1 or TRBD2 (6 bases each). Germline V CDR1 and CDR2: SGHKS, YYEKEE (reference sequence). Trimming shortened V by 5 bases and J by 2 bases, and 9 bases separated the two germline ends. This CDR3 comprises 13 residues. CDR3 in amino acids: CASSWGATDTQYF. Here the CDR3 DNA reads TGTGCCAGCAGTTGGGGGGCCACAGATACGCAGTATTTT.

This chain uses TRBV29-1 with TRBJ2-5, with 7 bases that match TRBD1. Germline values: CDR1 SQVTM, CDR2 ANQGSEA. This CDR3 region has 15 residues. V trimming: 2 bases; J trimming: 2 bases; junction bases outside the gene matches: 8. Here the CDR3 reads CSVENTGATQETQYF. CDR3 coding DNA: TGCAGCGTTGAAAATACAGGGGCTACTCAAGAGACCCAGTACTTC.

This clonotype was found a few times. This rearrangement joins TRBV20-1 to TRBJ1-3, with 7 bases fitting TRBD1. CDR1 and CDR2 (germline): DFQATT, SNEGSKA (reference sequence). The CDR3 is made up of 14 amino acids. After removal of 5 bases from V and 4 bases from J, the junction contained 8 bases not matched to a gene. CDR3 amino acids: CSAETGKKGNTIYF. The CDR3 DNA follows: TGCAGTGCTGAGACAGGGAAGAAGGGAAACACCATATATTTT.

In its sample, this clonotype was seen a few times. The CDR3 sequence: CASSDWESQYQETQYF. CDR3 bases: TGTGCCAGCAGTGACTGGGAGTCCCAGTACCAAGAGACCCAGTACTTC. This chain uses TRBV6-4 with TRBJ2-5; D is possibly TRBD2 (5 bases). The CDR3 is 16 amino acids. CDR1 is MRHNA and CDR2 is SNTAGT in the germline V gene. V was clipped by 1 base and J by 0 bases, with 12 bases between them.

The chain couples TRBV11-2 to TRBJ2-7; perhaps TRBD2 as D (6 bases). Germline V gene sequence: CDR1 SGHAT, CDR2 FQNNGV. The CDR3 is 15 residues long. The germline V and J ends were trimmed by 3 bases and 0 bases, with 12 bases remaining between them. CDR3 in amino acids: CASSLDYMSSYEQYF. The DNA for the CDR3 is TGTGCCAGCAGCTTGGACTACATGAGCTCCTACGAGCAGTACTTC.

CDR3 protein: CASSLTQGAPDTQYF. DNA for the CDR3: TGTGCCAGCAGCTTAACTCAGGGGGCTCCAGATACGCAGTATTTT. The chain links TRBV7-2 to TRBJ2-3; 8 nucleotides agree with TRBD1. This CDR3 spans 15 amino acids. Germline loops: CDR1 SGHTA, CDR2 FQGNSA. J gave up 4 bases and V 2 bases, and 5 bases lay outside the gene matches.

This clonotype has just a few counts. J is TRBJ2-2 and V is TRBV20-1; no clear D. The germline CDR1 and CDR2 sequences are DFQATT and SNEGSKA (reference sequence). This CDR3 is 14 amino acids long. Trimming stripped 0 bases from V and 6 bases from J, with 11 bases between. In DNA, the CDR3 is TGCAGTGCTAGAGATCCCCGGACCCCCGGGGAGCTGTTTTTT. This translates into CSARDPRTPGELFF.

At least ten counts were recorded for this clonotype. The J gene is TRBJ2-7, the V gene TRBV28, with D possibly being TRBD2 (6 bases). CDR3 size: 18 residues. Germline CDR1 is MDHEN and CDR2 is SYDVKM. Trimming removed 2 bases from V and 4 bases from J, with 24 bases in between. The CDR3 DNA is TGTGCCAGCAGTTTAACGGGGGAGTGGGGCAGGGCAATTTACGAGCAGTACTTC. Protein sequence: CASSLTGEWGRAIYEQYF.

The V and J genes are TRBV10-1 and TRBJ2-3, with TRBD2 matching 7 bases. Germline lookup yields CDR1 WNHNN and CDR2 SYGVQD (reference sequence). The CDR3 runs to 16 residues. The V gene end was trimmed by 3 bases and the J gene end by 0 bases; junction bases not matched to a gene: 6. The CDR3 here is CASSDPSGPSTDTQYF. CDR3 DNA: TGCGCCAGCAGTGACCCTAGCGGACCTAGCACAGATACGCAGTATTTT.

This clonotype has a count of ten or more. The chain couples TRBV12-3 or TRBV12-4 to TRBJ1-4; 7 bases line up with TRBD1. V shed 5 bases, J shed 8 bases, and the junction held 5 bases outside the gene matches. The CDR3 length is 13 residues. DNA for the CDR3: TGTGCCAGCAGTAGACAGGGTCGGGAAAAACTGTTTTTT. Translated: CASSRQGREKLFF.

This clonotype was counted ten times or more. The chain couples TRBV29-1 to TRBJ2-2; the match to TRBD1 covers 7 bases. CDR1 is SQVTM, CDR2 ANQGSEA, per germline. The junction had 5 bases not matched to a gene; V was cut back by 5 bases and J by 2 bases. The CDR3 totals 14 residues. The CDR3 region has the DNA TGCAGCGTTCCGGGACAGACTAACACCGGGGAGCTGTTTTTT. The encoded protein is CSVPGQTNTGELFF.

This clonotype was detected ten times or more. The chain recombines TRBV29-1 with TRBJ2-7; 9 positions match TRBD1. Germline trimming cut 8 bases from V and 3 bases from J; bases unmatched to any gene: 14. Germline V lookup: CDR1 SQVTM, CDR2 ANQGSEA. The CDR3 has 15 residues. CDR3 bases: TGCAGCCCATCGAAGGAGACAGGGGGGAGCTACGAGCAGTACTTC. Its translation is CSPSKETGGSYEQYF.